This paragraph covers one T cell receptor beta chain sequence. Its antigen is still unknown. Sequencing was performed with immunoSEQ multiplex PCR; in TCRdb, only in-frame clones are kept and a portion is missing. The sample yields under 150,000 clones, roughly 90% seen once. The CDR3 covers 19 residues. The sample originates from a study of T cell responses to AZD1222 COVID-19 vaccine. Study-wide results and caveats: Along spike, vaccine-associated CD4 TCRs were found throughout, with dominance at 160-218 and 743-854. The donor cohort was predominantly white British with a female majority, and clonal diversity may have been underestimated. When two AZD1222 doses had been given, Spike-specific TCR breadth and depth rose.

The sequences come from peripheral blood, collected 28 days after the second AZD1222 dose. The sequence was obtained from an adult who received the AZD1222 COVID-19 vaccine. J is TRBJ1-2 and V is TRBV21-1. TRBV21-1 is given as a pseudogene. DNA for the CDR3: TGTGCCAGCAGCAAAAACCCCCGGGACGGACCTTTTTATGGCTATGGCTACACCTTC. This codes for CASSKNPRDGPFYGYGYTF.